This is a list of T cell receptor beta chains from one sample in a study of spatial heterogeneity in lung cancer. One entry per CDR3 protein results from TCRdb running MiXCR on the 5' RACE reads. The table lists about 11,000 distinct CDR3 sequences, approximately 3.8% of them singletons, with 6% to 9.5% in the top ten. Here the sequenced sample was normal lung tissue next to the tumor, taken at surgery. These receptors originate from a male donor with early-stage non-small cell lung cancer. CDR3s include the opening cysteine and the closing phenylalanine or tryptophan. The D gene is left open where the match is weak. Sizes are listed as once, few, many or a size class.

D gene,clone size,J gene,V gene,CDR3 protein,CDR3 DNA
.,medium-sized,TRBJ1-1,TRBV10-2,CASSLQNTEAFF,TGCGCCAGCAGTCTACAGAATACTGAAGCTTTCTTT
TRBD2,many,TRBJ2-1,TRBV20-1,CSALGATSGTISYNEQFF,TGCAGTGCCCTAGGTGCGACTAGCGGGACCATCTCCTACAATGAGCAGTTCTTC
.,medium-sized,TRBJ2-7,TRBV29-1,CSAWGSEQYF,TGCAGCGCTTGGGGTAGTGAGCAGTACTTC
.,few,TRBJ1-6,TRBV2,CASHVEGYSPLHF,TGTGCCAGCCACGTAGAGGGTTATTCACCCCTCCACTTT
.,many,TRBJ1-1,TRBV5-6,CASSLRRTNTEAFF,TGTGCCAGCAGCTTGAGACGGACGAACACTGAAGCTTTCTTT
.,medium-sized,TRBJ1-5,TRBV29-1,CSVEDQGPNQPQHF,TGCAGCGTTGAAGACCAGGGTCCCAATCAGCCCCAGCATTTT
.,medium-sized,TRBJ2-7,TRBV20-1,CSARPPTGLAYEQYF,TGCAGTGCTAGACCTCCAACAGGGCTTGCCTACGAGCAGTACTTC
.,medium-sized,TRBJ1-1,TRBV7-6,CASSGQPGTEAFF,TGTGCCAGCAGCGGACAACCGGGGACTGAAGCTTTCTTT
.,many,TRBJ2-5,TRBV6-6,CASSLDYGTQYF,TGTGCCAGCAGCTTAGACTATGGGACCCAGTACTTC
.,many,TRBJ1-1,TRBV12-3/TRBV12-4,CASSRSHLNTEAFF,TGTGCCAGCAGCCGATCCCATCTGAACACTGAAGCTTTCTTT
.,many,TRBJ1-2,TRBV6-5,CASSYSVGGNYGYTF,TGTGCCAGCAGTTACTCGGTTGGAGGGAACTATGGCTACACCTTC
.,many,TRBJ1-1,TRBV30,CAWNRQRNTEAFF,TGTGCCTGGAATCGACAGCGGAACACTGAAGCTTTCTTT